The clone carrying this TCR beta chain came up once. The table came from immunoSEQ multiplex PCR; TCRdb's copy has only in-frame clones and leaves some out. The table records about 2.4 million clones, roughly 93% of them present only once. Germline V CDR1 and CDR2: ENHRY, SYGVKD. The CDR3 is 13 residues long. V lost 4 bases and J 3 bases, leaving 10 bases between the germline ends. This entry belongs to a study of shared clonotypes between healthy human individuals. The study drew all its donors from Caucasian adults living in Nashville, Tennessee. V gene TRBV10-3 combines with J gene TRBJ2-7; D not certain. The source of this sequence is a man aged 18 to 35 in good health. Some clones in this sample may be carry-over from other donors' samples. Specimen: naive CD4+ T cells from PBMCs. Indicated subset: CD45RA+ positively selected. This CDR3 reads CAISGHLVYEQYF. CDR3 DNA sequence: TGTGCCATCAGTGGACATTTGGTCTACGAGCAGTACTTC.